The 7 T cell receptor beta chains below all came from one sample that was sequenced in a study of cytomegalovirus exposure and HLA in healthy donors. Vbeta (60) and Jbeta (13) primers were used in the PCR. Sequencing was performed with immunoSEQ multiplex PCR; in TCRdb, only in-frame clones are kept and a portion is missing. The sample lists 98,000 or so clones; under 85% were seen once. Material for sequencing was PBMCs. The receptors here all came from a man aged 40-50 years in good health and CMV-seronegative.

This chain links TRBV30 with TRBJ2-1, with D possibly matching TRBD2 (6 bases). Between the trimmed V and J ends, which lost 5 bases and 5 bases, there was a span of 16 bases. Germline lookup yields CDR1 GTSNPN and CDR2 SVGIG (reference sequence). The CDR3 runs to 14 residues. CDR3 sequence reads: CAWGRDFVDNEQFF. The CDR3 DNA reads TGTGCCTGGGGCCGGGACTTTGTAGACAATGAGCAGTTCTTC.

This clone showed up just once. This CDR3 is also generated by other DNA sequences in the sample. The DNA for the CDR3 is TGTGCCAGCAGCCGACAGGGGAGCTATGGCTACACCTTC. It specifies CASSRQGSYGYTF. The rearrangement links TRBV28 to TRBJ1-2; 8 positions match TRBD1. CDR1 is MDHEN, CDR2 SYDVKM, per germline. The V segment lost 6 bases and the J segment 4 bases; nucleotides outside the gene matches: 4. The CDR3 consists of 13 residues.

This clone has just a few counts. The chain combines TRBV5-1 with TRBJ2-1; 7 bases are shared with TRBD1. Germline values: CDR1 SGHRS, CDR2 YFSETQ. J was trimmed by 5 bases and V by 4 bases; bases with no gene match: 9. CDR3 length: 15 residues. CDR3 DNA: TGCGCCAGCAGCATCGCCGGGACAGACAACAATGAGCAGTTCTTC. Amino acids: CASSIAGTDNNEQFF.

This clone was seen a few times. The CDR3 nucleotides are TGTGCCAGCACCCTTCAACCGGGGTACACAGATACGCAGTATTTT. Protein product: CASTLQPGYTDTQYF. The V call is TRBV2, the J call TRBJ2-3, with D tentatively TRBD2 (5 bases). Trimming stripped 7 bases from V and 2 bases from J, with 16 bases between. Germline V gives CDR1 SNHLY, CDR2 FYNNEI. The length of the CDR3 is 15 residues.

V usage is TRBV4-3 and J usage is TRBJ2-7; D not resolved. CDR3 length: 14 amino acids. CDR1 is LGHNA, CDR2 YSLEER, per germline. V lost 1 base to trimming and J lost 2 bases, with 9 bases between them. The CDR3 nucleotides are TGCGCCAGCAGCCAAGCCCGGCGGACCTACGAGCAGTACTTC. As protein: CASSQARRTYEQYF.

J is TRBJ2-3 and V is TRBV10-1; 10 bases are a match to TRBD2. CDR1 is WNHNN, CDR2 SYGVQD, per germline (reference sequence). V lost 10 bases to trimming and J lost 4 bases; unmatched junction nucleotides: 8. CDR3 length: 14 amino acids. DNA of the CDR3: TGCGCCACCTCAAAGCTAGCGGGAGCAGATACGCAGTATTTT. Its translation is CATSKLAGADTQYF.

CDR3 loop: CSAIDFSYNEQFF. The CDR3 DNA is TGCAGCGCAATAGACTTCTCCTACAATGAGCAGTTCTTC. The rearrangement uses TRBV29-1 and TRBJ2-1; D uncertain. The CDR3 sequence is 13 residues long. Germline V gene data show CDR1 as SQVTM and CDR2 as ANQGSEA. Trimming removed 7 bases from V and 0 bases from J, with 10 bases in between.